This T cell receptor (beta chain) comes out of a study of Tregs in tolerant kidney transplant recipients. Regarding the study as a whole: Validation in larger populations is needed because few patients were studied.

Using immunoSEQ multiplex PCR, the repertoire was profiled, and TCRdb retains in-frame clones only, with some absent. The sample has approximately 260,000 clones, roughly 84% seen once; the top ten hold 0.5% to 0.65%. About this clone itself: Its antigen is as yet unknown.

CDR1 MNHEY and CDR2 SMNVEV come from the germline V gene (reference sequence). The ends were cut back, 0 bases at V and 6 bases at J, with 9 bases in the middle. This CDR3 contains 13 residues. This TCR was sampled from a human donor in good health. Sequenced sample: CD4+ T cells from blood. The rearrangement joins TRBV27 to TRBJ2-7; D remains unclear. CDR3 in DNA: TGTGCCAGCAGTTTATCGTTGCTGGGCGAGCAGTACTTC. Amino acid sequence: CASSLSLLGEQYF.